A single T cell receptor beta chain is shown here with its context. The CDR3 has 13 amino acids. Trimming shortened V by 0 bases and J by 3 bases, and 6 bases separated the two germline ends. Germline loops: CDR1 SGHRS, CDR2 YFSETQ. The data originate from a study of control samples from healthy donors and cancer patients. Sequenced by immunoSEQ multiplex PCR; TCRdb stores in-frame clones only, minus some. The table includes approximately 150,000 clones, about 89% detected once. The source is a man in his late teens or twenties in good health. Sequenced input: blood. The V call is TRBV5-1, the J call TRBJ1-1; D is unresolved. The DNA for the CDR3 is TGCGCCAGCAGCTTGGGAAGAGACACTGAAGCTTTCTTT. It specifies CASSLGRDTEAFF.